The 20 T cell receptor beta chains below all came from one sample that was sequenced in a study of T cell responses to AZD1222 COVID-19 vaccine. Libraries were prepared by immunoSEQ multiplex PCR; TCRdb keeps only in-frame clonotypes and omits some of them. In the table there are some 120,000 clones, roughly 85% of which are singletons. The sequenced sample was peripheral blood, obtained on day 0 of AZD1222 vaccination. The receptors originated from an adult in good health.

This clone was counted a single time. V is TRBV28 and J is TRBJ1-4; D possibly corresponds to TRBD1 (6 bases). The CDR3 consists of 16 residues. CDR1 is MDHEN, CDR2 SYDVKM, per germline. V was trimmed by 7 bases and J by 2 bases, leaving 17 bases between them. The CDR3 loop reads CASTSTGGATNEKLFF. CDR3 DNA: TGTGCCAGCACCTCCACCGGGGGGGCCACTAATGAAAAACTGTTTTTT.

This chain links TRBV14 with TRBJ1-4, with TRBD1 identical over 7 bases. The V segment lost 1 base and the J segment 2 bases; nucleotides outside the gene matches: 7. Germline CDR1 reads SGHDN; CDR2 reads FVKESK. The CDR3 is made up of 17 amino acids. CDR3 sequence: CASSQVSPGQTNEKLFF. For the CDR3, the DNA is TGTGCCAGCAGCCAAGTTTCTCCGGGACAGACTAATGAAAAACTGTTTTTT.

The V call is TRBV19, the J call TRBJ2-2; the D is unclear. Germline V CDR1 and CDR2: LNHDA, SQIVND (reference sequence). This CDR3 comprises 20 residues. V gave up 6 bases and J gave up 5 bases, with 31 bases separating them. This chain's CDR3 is CASSPQPAYRTRRGTGELFF. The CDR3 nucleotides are TGTGCCAGTAGCCCCCAACCAGCCTACAGAACCCGAAGAGGTACCGGGGAGCTGTTTTTT.

The CDR3 here is CASGNSGEIEQFF. The CDR3 DNA reads as TGTGCCAGCGGAAATAGCGGGGAAATTGAGCAGTTCTTC. The chain recombines TRBV11-2 with TRBJ2-1; 8 bases agree with TRBD2. The CDR3 runs 13 residues. V gave up 8 bases and J gave up 9 bases; unmatched junction bases: 9. Germline V gene sequence: CDR1 SGHAT, CDR2 FQNNGV.

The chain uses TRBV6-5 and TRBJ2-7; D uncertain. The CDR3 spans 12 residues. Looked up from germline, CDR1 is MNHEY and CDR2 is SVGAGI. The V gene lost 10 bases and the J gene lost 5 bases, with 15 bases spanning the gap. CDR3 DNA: TGTGCCACCGTAGGGAATCATAACGAGCAGTACTTC. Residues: CATVGNHNEQYF.

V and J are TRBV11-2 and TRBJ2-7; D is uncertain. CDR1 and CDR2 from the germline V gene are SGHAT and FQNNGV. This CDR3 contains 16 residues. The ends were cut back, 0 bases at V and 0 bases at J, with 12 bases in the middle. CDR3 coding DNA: TGTGCCAGCAGCTTAGATGGAGACTGGCTCTCCTACGAGCAGTACTTC. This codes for CASSLDGDWLSYEQYF.

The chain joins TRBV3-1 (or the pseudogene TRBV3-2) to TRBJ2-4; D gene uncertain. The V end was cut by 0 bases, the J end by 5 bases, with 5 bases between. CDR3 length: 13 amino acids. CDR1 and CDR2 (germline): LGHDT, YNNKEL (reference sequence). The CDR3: CASSQDVQNIQYF. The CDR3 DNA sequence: TGTGCCAGCAGCCAAGATGTTCAAAACATTCAGTACTTC.

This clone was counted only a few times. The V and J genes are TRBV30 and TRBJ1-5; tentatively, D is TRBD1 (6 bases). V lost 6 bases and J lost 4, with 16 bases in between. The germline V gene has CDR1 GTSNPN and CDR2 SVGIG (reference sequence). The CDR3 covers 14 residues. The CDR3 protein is CACETDRLNQPQHF. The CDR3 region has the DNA TGTGCCTGCGAAACGGACAGACTAAATCAGCCCCAGCATTTT.

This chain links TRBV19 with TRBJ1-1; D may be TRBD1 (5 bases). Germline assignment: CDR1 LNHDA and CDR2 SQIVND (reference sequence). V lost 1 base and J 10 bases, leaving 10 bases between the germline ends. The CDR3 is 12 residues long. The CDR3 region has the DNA TGTGCCAGTAGTATAGTCGAGGGGCGAGCTTTCTTT. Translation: CASSIVEGRAFF.

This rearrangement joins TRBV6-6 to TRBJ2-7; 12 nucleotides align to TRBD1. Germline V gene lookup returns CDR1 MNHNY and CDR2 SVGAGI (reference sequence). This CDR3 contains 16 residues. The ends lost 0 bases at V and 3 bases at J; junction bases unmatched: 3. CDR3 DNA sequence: TGTGCCAGCAGTTACTCCGGGACAGGGGGCGACTACGAGCAGTACTTC. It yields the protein CASSYSGTGGDYEQYF.

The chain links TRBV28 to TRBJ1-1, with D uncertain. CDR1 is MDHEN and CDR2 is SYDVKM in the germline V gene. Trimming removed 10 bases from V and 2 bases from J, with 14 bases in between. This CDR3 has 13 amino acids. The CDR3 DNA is TGTGCCACCAACGGAGGAATTAACACTGAAGCTTTCTTT. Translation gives CATNGGINTEAFF.

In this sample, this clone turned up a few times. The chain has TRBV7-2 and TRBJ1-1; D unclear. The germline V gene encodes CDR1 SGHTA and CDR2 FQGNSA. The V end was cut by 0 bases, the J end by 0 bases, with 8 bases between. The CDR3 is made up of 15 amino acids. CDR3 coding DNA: TGTGCCAGCAGCTTAGCTAGGGCCTTGAACACTGAAGCTTTCTTT. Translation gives CASSLARALNTEAFF.

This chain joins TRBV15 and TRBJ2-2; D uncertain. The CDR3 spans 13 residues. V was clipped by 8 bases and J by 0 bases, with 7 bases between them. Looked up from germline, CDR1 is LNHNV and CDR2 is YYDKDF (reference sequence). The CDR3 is CATRTANTGELFF. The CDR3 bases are TGTGCCACCCGGACGGCGAACACCGGGGAGCTGTTTTTT. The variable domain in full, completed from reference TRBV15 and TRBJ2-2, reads DAMVIQNPRYQVTQFGKPVTLSCSQTLNHNVMYWYQQKSSQAPKLLFHYYDKDFNNEADTPDNFQSRRPNTSFCFLDIRSPGLGDTAMYLCATRTANTGELFFGEGSRLTVL.

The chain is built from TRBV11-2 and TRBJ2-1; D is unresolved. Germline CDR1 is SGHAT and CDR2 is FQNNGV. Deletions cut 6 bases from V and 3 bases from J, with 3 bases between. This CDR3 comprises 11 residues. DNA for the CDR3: TGTGCCAGCAGTGACTACAATGAGCAGTTCTTC. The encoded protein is CASSDYNEQFF.

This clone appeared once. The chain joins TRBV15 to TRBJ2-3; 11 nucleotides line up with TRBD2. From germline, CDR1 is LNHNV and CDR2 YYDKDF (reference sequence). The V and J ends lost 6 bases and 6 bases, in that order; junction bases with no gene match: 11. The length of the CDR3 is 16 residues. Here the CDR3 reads CATSSGLADPPDTQYF. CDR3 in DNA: TGTGCCACCAGTTCGGGACTAGCGGACCCCCCGGATACGCAGTATTTT.

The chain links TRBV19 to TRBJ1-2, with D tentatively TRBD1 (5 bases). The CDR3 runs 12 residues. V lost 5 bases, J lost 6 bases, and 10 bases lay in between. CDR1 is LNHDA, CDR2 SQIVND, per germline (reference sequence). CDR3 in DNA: TGTGCCAGTAGTGTGGGGCCGGATGGCTACACCTTC. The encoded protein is CASSVGPDGYTF.

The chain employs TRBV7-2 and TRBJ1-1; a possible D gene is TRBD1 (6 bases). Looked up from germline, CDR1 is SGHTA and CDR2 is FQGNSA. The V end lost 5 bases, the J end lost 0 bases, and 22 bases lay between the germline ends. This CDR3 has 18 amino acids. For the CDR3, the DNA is TGTGCCAGCAGCCAGAGAGCGGGAACAGGGAATCTGAACACTGAAGCTTTCTTT. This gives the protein CASSQRAGTGNLNTEAFF.

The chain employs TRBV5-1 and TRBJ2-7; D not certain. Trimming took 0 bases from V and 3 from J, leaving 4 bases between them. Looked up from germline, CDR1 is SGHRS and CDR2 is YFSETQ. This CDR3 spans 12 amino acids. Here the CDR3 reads CASSLVGYEQYF. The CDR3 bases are TGCGCCAGCAGCTTGGTAGGCTACGAGCAGTACTTC.

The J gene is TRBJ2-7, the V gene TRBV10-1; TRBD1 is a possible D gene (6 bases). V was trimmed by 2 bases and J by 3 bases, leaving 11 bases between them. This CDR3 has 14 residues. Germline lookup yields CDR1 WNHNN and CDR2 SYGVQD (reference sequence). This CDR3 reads CASSETGQSYEQYF. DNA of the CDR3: TGCGCCAGCAGTGAGACTGGACAGAGCTACGAGCAGTACTTC.

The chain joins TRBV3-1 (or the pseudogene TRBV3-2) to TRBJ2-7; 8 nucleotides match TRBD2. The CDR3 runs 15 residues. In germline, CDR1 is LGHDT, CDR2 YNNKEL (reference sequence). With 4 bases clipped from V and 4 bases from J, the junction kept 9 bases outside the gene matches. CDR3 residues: CASSPGTRDGYEQYF. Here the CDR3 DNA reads TGTGCCAGCAGCCCCGGGACTAGAGATGGGTACGAGCAGTACTTC.